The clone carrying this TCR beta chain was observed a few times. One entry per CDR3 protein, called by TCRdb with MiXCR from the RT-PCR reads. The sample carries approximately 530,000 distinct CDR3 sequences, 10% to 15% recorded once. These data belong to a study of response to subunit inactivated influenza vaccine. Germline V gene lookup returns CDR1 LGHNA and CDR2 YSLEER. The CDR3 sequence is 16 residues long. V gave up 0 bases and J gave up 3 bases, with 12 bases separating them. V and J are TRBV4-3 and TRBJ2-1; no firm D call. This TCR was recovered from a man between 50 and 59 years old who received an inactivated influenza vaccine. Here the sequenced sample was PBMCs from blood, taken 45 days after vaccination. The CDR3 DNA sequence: TGCGCCAGCAGCCAAGAGTCACTGCAGATCTACAATGAGCAGTTCTTC. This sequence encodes CASSQESLQIYNEQFF.